This section outlines one TCR beta chain sequence together with its context. The target antigen is unknown. Each donor's status was that of a healthy bone marrow donor. The data stem from a study of cytomegalovirus exposure and HLA in healthy donors. The wider study: In terms of ancestry, the Caucasian-associated cluster contained roughly 81% of the approximately 400 genotyped donors. Overall study findings and caveats: It has been reported that TCR beta sequences accurately predicted the HLA-A and HLA-B alleles of most subjects. HLA allele associations emerged for about 18,000 TCR beta sequences in a later analysis, at 0.05 false discovery rate.

The primer mix had 60 Vbeta and 13 Jbeta primers. Data came from immunoSEQ multiplex PCR; TCRdb stores just in-frame clones and leaves some out. The sample contains roughly 150,000 clones, around two thirds of which appear only once. CDR3 length equals 14 residues. Trimming pared 7 bases from V and 2 bases from J, leaving 15 bases between. Germline CDR1 and CDR2: MDHEN and SYDVKM. The sequence was collected from a man aged 25 to 45 in good health and CMV-seropositive. Input material: PBMCs. This sequence joins TRBV28 and TRBJ2-7; D possibly corresponds to TRBD1 (6 bases). The CDR3 loop reads CASIHGTSTYEQYF. The CDR3 DNA reads as TGTGCCAGCATTCACGGGACATCTACCTACGAGCAGTACTTC.